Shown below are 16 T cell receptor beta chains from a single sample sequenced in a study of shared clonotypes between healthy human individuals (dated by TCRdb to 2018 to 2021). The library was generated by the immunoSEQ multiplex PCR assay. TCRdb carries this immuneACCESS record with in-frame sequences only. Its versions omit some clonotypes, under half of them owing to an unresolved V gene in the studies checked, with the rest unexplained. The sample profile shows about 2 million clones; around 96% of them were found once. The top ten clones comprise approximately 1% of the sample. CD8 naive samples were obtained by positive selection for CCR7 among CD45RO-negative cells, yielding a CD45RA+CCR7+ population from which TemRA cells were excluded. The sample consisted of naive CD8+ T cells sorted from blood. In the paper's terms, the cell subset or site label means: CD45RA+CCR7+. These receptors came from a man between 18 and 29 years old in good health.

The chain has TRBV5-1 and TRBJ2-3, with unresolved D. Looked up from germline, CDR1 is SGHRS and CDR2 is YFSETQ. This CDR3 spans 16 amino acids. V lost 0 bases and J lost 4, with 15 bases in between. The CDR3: CASSLVSGDYADTQYF. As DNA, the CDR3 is TGCGCCAGCAGCTTGGTTTCTGGGGATTACGCAGATACGCAGTATTTT.

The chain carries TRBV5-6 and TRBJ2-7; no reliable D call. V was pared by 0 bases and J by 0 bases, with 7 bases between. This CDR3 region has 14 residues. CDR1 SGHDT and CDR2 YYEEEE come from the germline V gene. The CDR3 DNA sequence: TGTGCCAGCAGCTTGGTTCACATCTCCTACGAGCAGTACTTC. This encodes CASSLVHISYEQYF.

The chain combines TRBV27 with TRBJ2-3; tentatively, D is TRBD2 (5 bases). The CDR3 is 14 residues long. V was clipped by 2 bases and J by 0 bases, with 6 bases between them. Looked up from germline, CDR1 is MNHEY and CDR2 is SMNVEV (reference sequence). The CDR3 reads CASSLGLSTDTQYF. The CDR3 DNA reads TGTGCCAGCAGTTTAGGACTTAGCACAGATACGCAGTATTTT.

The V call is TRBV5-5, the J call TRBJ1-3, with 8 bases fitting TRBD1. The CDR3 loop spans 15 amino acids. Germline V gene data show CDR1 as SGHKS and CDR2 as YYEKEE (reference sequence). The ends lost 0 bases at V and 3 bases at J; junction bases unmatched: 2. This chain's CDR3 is CASSLGQGYGNTIYF. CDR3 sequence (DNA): TGTGCCAGCAGCTTGGGACAGGGGTATGGAAACACCATATATTTT.

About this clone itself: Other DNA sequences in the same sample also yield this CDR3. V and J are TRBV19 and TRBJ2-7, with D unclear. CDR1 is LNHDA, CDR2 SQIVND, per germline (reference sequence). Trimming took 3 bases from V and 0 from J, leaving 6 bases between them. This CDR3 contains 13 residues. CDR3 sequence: CASSMGPSYEQYF. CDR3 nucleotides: TGTGCCAGTAGTATGGGTCCCTCCTACGAGCAGTACTTC.

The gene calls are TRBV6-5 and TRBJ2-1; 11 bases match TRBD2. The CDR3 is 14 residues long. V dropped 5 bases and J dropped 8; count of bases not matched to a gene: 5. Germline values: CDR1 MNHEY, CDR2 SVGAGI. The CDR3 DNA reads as TGTGCCAGCAGTCAGCTAGCGGGAGGTGATGAGCAGTTCTTC. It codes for CASSQLAGGDEQFF.

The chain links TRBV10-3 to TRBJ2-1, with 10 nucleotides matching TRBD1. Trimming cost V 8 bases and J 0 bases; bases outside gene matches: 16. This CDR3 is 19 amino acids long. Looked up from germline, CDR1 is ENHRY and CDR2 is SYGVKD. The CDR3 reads CAISTTGGLATISYNEQFF. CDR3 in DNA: TGTGCCATCTCCACGACAGGGGGCCTAGCAACAATCTCCTACAATGAGCAGTTCTTC.

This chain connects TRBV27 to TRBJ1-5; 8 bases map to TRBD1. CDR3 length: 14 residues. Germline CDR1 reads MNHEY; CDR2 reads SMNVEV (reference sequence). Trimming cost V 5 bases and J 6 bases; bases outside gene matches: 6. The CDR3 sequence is CASSRGQGGQPQHF. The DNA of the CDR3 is TGTGCCAGCAGTCGCGGACAGGGCGGTCAGCCCCAGCATTTT.

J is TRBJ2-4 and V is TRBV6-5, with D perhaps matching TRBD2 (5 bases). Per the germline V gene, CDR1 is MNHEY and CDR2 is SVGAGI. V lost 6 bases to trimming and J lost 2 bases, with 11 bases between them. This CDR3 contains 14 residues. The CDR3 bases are TGTGCCAGCAGCGGCGGGCTTTCCAAAAACATTCAGTACTTC. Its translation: CASSGGLSKNIQYF.

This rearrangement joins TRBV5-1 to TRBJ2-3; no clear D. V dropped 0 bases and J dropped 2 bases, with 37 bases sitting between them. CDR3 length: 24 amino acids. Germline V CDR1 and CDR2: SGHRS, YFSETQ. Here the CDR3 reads CASSLGVLGEIEREGSESTDTQYF. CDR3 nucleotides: TGCGCCAGCAGCTTGGGGGTGCTCGGAGAGATCGAAAGGGAAGGCTCGGAATCCACAGATACGCAGTATTTT.

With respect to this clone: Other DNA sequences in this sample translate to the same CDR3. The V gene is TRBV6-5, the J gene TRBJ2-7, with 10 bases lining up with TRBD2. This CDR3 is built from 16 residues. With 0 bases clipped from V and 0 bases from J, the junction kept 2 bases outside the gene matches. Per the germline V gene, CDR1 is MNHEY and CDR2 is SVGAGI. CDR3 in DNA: TGTGCCAGCAGTTACTCGGCTAGCGGGAGCTCCTACGAGCAGTACTTC. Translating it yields CASSYSASGSSYEQYF.

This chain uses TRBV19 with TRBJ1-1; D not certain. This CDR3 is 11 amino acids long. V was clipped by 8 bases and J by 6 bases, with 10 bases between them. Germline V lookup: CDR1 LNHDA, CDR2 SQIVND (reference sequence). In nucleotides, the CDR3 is TGTGCCAGTGGATTCTACTCTGAAGCTTTCTTT. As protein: CASGFYSEAFF.

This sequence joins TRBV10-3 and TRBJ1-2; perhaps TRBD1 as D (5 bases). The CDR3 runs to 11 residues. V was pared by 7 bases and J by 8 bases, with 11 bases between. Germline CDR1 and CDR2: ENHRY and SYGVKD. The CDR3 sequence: CAIKTGQGYTF. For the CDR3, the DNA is TGTGCCATCAAGACGGGGCAAGGCTACACCTTC.

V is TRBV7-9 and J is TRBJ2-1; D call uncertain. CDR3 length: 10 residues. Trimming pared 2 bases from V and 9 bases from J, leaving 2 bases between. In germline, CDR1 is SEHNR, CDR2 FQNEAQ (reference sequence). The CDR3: CASSLLEQFF. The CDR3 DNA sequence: TGTGCCAGCAGCTTACTTGAGCAGTTCTTC.

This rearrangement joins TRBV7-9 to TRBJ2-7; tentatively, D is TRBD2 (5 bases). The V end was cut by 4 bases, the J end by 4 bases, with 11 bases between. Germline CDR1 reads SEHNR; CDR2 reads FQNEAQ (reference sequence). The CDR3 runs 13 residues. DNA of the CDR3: TGTGCCAGCAGCTCCGGGAATAATTACGAGCAGTACTTC. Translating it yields CASSSGNNYEQYF.

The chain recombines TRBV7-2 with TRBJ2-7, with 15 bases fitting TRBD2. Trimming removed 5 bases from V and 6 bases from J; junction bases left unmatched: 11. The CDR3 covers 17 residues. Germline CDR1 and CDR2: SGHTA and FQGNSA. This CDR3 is CASSGLAGGPFLSEQYF. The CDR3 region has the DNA TGTGCCAGCAGCGGACTAGCGGGAGGGCCTTTTTTGTCCGAGCAGTACTTC.